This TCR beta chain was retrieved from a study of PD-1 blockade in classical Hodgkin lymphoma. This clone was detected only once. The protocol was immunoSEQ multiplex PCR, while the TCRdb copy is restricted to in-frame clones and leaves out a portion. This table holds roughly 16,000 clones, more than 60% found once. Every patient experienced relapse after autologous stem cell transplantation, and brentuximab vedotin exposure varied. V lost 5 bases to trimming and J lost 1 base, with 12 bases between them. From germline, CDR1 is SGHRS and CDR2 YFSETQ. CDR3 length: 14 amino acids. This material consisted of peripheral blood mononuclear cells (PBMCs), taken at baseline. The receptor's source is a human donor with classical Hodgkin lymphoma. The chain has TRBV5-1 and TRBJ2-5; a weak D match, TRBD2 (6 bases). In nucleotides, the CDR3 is TGCGCCAGCAGAAGCGGGTCGACCCAAGAGACCCAGTACTTC. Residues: CASRSGSTQETQYF.